The subject of this entry is one T cell receptor (beta chain). Its antigen remains unidentified. This sample was included in a study of PD-1 blockade in classical Hodgkin lymphoma. Brentuximab vedotin exposure varied, and every patient relapsed after autologous stem cell transplantation. Study conclusions and caveats: Lower baseline TCR diversity marked trial partial responders and progressors.

The data were produced by immunoSEQ multiplex PCR, yet TCRdb's version contains in-frame clones alone and is incomplete. The data hold more than 40,000 clones, with 88% observed a single time. Germline V gives CDR1 MNHEY, CDR2 SMNVEV (reference sequence). V lost 5 bases and J 2 bases, leaving 9 bases between the germline ends. The length of the CDR3 is 13 residues. This receptor was obtained from a human donor with classical Hodgkin lymphoma. The chain recombines TRBV27 with TRBJ1-2, with unresolved D. Sequencing used peripheral blood mononuclear cells (PBMCs), obtained at baseline. CDR3 sequence (DNA): TGTGCCAGCAGTCTCGCTGGCAACTATGGCTACACCTTC. Protein sequence: CASSLAGNYGYTF.